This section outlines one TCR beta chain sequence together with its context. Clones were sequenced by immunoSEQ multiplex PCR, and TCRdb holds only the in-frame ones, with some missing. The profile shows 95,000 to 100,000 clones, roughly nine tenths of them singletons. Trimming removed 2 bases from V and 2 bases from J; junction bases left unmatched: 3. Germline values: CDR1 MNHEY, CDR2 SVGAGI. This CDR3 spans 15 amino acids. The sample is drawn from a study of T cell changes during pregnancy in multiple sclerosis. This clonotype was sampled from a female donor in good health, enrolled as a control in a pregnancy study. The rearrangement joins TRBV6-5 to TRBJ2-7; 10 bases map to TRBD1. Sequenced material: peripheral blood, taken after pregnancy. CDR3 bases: TGTGCCAGCAGTTACGGGACAGGGGAGGCCTACGAGCAGTACTTC. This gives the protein CASSYGTGEAYEQYF.